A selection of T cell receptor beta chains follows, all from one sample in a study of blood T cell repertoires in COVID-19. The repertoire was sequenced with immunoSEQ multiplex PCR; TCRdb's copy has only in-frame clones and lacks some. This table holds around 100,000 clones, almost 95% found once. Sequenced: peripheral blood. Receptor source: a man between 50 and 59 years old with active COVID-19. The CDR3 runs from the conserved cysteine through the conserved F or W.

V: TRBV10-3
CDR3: CALQGTGWTGYTF

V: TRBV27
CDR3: CASSLSGVALGAYGYTF

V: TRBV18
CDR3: CASSPSGFTYEQYF

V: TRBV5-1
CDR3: CASRPKTTGEQFF

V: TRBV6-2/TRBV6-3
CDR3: CASSIGGGGGTEAFF

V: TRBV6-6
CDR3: CATGKAGDLYEQYF

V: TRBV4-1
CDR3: CASSQEGQGARNYGYTF

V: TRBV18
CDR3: CASSPGGGRDQPQHF

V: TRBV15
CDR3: CATSSPVSGLNTIYF

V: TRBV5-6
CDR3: CASSRRQGISYTEAFF

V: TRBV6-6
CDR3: CASTEIRDYEQYF

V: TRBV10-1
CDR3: CASTTEAFF

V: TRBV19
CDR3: CASSGGSGNTIYF

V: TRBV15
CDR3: CATSPNLAGVTEQYF

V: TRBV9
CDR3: CASSVEGAGETQYF

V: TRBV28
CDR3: CASSSSGLAGRETQYF

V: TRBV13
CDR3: CASSLDPGGTSDSGNTIYF

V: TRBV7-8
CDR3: CASSFVGGKVREQFF

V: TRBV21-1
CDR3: CASSWGLAGGLVHEQYF

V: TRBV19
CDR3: CASSIPRGADTEAFF

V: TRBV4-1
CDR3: CASSQFRGREGPPSYNEQFF

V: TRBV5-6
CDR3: CASRETTSGSNYNEQFF

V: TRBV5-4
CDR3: CASSSSEGVLSYEQYF

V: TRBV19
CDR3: CASSPESNNEQFF

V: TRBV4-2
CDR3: CASSQEGNGRAYNEQFF

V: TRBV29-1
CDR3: CSVTTTGNTEAFF

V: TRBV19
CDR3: CASSGTSGRAGYNEQFF

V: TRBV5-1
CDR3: CASSLGPGINEQFF

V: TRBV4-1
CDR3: CASSQSRTSGHYEQYF

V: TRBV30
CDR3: CAWSASTEAFF

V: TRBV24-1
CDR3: CATQGQGYNEQFF

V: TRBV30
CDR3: CAWSRTGAYTGELFF

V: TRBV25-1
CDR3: CASTFGANVLTF

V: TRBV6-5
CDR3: CASSPQGASNQPQHF

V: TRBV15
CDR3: CATSETGTETGELFF

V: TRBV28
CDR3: CASSPPGQGSQPQHF

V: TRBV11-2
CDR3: CASRGLAGGHEQFF

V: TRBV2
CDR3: CASSEGRWAAAEDGYTF

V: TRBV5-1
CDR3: CASSLGDRQNTEAFF

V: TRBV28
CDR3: CASSLRSSGANVLTF

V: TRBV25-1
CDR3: CASSESPPRGPRETQYF

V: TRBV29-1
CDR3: CSVEVGGGTDTQYF

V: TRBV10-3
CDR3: CAISELAGETGELFF

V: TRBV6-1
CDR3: CASSGGAAGGTDTQYF

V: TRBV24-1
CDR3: CATSDRINTEAFF

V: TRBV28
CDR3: CASSSPGLAGDTGELFF

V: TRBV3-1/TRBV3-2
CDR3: CASSQGTGANNEQFF

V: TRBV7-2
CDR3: CASSFPGEGYGYTF

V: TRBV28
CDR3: CASTEGLAGPYEQYF

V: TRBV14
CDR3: CASSQAVTYEQYF

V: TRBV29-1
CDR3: CSVEVGRGESDTQYF

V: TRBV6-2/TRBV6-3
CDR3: CASSYEVGTSYSNQPQHF

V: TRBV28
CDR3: CASSFSTAYSNQPQHF

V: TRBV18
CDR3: CASSPYSGSPEQFF

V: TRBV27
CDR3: CASKDSSKNIQYF